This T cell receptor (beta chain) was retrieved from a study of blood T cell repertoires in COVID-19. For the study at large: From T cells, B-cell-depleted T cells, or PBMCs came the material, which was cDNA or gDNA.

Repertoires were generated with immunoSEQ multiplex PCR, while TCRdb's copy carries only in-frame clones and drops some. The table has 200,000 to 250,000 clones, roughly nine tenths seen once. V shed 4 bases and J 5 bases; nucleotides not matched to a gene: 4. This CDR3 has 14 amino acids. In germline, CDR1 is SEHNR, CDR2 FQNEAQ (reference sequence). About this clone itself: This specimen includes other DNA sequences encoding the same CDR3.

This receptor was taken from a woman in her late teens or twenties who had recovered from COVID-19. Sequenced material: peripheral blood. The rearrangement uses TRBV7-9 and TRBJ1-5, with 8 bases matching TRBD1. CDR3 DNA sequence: TGTGCCAGCAGCTACGACAGGGGAGATCAGCCCCAGCATTTT. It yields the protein CASSYDRGDQPQHF.